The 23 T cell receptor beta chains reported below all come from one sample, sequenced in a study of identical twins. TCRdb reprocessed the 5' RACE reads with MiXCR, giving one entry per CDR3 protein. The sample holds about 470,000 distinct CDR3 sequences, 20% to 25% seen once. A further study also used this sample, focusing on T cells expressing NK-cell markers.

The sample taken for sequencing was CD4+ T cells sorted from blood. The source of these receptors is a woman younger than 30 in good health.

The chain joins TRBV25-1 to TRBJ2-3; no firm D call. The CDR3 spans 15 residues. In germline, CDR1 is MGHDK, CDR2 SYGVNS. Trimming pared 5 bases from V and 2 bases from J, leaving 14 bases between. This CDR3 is CASSRTSAYTDTQYF. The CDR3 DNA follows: TGTGCCAGCAGTCGAACGTCAGCTTACACAGATACGCAGTATTTT.

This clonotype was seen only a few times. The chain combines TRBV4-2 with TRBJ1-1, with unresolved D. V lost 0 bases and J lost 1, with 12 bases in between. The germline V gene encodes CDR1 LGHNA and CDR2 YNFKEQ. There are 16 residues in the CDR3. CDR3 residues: CASSQEGRHTNTEAFF. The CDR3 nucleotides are TGTGCCAGCAGCCAAGAGGGAAGGCATACGAACACTGAAGCTTTCTTT.

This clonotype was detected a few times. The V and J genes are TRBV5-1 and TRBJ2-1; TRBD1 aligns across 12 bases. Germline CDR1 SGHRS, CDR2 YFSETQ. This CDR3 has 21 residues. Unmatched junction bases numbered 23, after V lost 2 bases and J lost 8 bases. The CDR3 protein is CASSFLWRTPRDRGQGDEQFF. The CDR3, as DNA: TGCGCCAGCAGCTTTCTCTGGAGGACCCCCCGGGACAGGGGGCAAGGGGATGAGCAGTTCTTC.

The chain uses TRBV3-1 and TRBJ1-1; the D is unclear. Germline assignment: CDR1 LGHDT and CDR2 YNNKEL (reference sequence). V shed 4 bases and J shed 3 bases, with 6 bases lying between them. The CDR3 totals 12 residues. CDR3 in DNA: TGTGCCAGCAGCCGTCGTGACACTGAAGCTTTCTTT. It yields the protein CASSRRDTEAFF.

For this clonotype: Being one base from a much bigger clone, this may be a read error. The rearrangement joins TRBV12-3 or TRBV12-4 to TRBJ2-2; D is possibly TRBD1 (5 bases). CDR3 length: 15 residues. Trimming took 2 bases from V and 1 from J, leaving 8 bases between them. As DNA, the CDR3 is TGTGCCAGCAGTTTAAACAGGCTGAACACCGGGGAGCTGTTTTTT. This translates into CASSLNRLNTGELFF.

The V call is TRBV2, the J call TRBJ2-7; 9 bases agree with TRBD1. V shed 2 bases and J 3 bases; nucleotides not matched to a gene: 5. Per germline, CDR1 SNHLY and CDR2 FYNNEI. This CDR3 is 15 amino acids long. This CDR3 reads CASSELTGGFYEQYF. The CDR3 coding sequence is TGTGCCAGCAGTGAACTAACAGGGGGCTTCTACGAGCAGTACTTC.

The DNA of the CDR3 is TGTGCCAGCAGTTTAGGTCCGGGAGGAAAGACAGATACGCAGTATTTT. Its protein is CASSLGPGGKTDTQYF. This chain joins TRBV12-3 or TRBV12-4 and TRBJ2-3; 7 bases agree with TRBD2. This CDR3 region has 16 residues. V lost 1 base and J lost 3; bases outside the gene matches: 7.

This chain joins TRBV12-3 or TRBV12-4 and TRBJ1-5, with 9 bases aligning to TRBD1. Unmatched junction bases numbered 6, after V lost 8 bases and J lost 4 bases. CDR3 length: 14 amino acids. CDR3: CASATGTGNQPQHF. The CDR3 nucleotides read TGTGCCAGCGCCACCGGGACAGGGAATCAGCCCCAGCATTTT.

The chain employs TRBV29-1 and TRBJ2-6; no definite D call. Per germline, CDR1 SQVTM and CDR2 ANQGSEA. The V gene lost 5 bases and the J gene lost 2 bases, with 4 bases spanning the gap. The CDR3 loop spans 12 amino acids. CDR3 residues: CSVYTGANVLTF. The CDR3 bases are TGCAGCGTTTACACTGGGGCCAACGTCCTGACTTTC.

The CDR3 DNA is TGTGCCAGCAGCCCCTCTTGGGCTAGCGGGATTACGCAGTATTTT. Translated, it gives CASSPSWASGITQYF. This rearrangement joins TRBV7-7 to TRBJ2-3, with 9 bases matching TRBD2. This CDR3 has 15 residues. Trimming removed 5 bases from V and 8 bases from J; junction bases left unmatched: 11. Germline CDR1 is SSHAT and CDR2 is FNYEAQ (reference sequence).

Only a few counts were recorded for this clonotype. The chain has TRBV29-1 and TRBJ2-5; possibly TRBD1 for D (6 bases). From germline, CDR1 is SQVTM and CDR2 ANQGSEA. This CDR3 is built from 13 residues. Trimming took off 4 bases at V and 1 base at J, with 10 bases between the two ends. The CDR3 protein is CSVASGVQETQYF. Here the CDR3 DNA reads TGCAGCGTTGCCTCAGGGGTCCAAGAGACCCAGTACTTC.

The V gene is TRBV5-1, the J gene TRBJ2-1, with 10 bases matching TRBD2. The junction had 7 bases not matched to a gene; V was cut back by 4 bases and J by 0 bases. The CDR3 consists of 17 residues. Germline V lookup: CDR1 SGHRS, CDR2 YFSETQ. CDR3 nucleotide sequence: TGCGCCAGCAGCGTGACGCCTAGCGGGAGCTCCTACAATGAGCAGTTCTTC. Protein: CASSVTPSGSSYNEQFF. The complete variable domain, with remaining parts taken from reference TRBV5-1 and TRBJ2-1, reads KAGVTQTPRYLIKTRGQQVTLSCSPISGHRSVSWYQQTPGQGLQFLFEYFSETQRNKGNFPGRFSGRQFSNSRSEMNVSTLELGDSALYLCASSVTPSGSSYNEQFFGPGTRLTVL.

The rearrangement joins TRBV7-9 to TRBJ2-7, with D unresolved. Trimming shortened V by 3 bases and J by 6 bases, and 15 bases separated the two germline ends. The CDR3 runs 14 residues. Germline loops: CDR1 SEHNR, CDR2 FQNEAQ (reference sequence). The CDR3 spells CASSFVEEWAEQYF. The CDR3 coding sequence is TGTGCCAGCAGCTTCGTAGAGGAGTGGGCCGAGCAGTACTTC. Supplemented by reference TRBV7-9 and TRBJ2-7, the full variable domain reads DTGVSQNPRHKITKRGQNVTFRCDPISEHNRLYWYRQTLGQGPEFLTYFQNEAQLEKSRLLSDRFSAERPKGSFSTLEIQRTEQGDSAMYLCASSFVEEWAEQYFGPGTRLTVT.

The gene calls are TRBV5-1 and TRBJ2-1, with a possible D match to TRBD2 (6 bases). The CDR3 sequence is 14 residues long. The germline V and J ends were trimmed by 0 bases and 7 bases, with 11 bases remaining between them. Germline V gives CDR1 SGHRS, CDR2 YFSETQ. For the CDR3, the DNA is TGCGCCAGCAGCTTGGAGGGTAGCGGTAATGAGCAGTTCTTC. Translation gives CASSLEGSGNEQFF.

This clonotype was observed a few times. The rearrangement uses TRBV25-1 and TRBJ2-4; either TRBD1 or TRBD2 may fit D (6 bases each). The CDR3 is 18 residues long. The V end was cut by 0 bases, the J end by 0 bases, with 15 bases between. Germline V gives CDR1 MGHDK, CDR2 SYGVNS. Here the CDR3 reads CASSEYGKGGSAKNIQYF. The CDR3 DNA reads TGTGCCAGCAGTGAATATGGGAAGGGGGGCTCAGCCAAAAACATTCAGTACTTC.

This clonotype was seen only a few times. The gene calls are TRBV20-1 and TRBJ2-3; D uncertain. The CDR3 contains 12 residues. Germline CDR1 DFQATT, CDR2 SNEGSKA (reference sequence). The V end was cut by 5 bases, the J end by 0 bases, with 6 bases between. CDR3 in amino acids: CSALQSTDTQYF. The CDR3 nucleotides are TGCAGTGCTCTCCAGAGCACAGATACGCAGTATTTT.

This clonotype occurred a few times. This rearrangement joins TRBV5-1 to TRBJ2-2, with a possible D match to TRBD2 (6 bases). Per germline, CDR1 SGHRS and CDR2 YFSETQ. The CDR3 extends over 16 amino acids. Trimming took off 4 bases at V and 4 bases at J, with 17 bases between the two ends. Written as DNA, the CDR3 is TGCGCCAGCAGCGAACGTAGCGGAGGGGCCACCGGGGAGCTGTTTTTT. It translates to CASSERSGGATGELFF.

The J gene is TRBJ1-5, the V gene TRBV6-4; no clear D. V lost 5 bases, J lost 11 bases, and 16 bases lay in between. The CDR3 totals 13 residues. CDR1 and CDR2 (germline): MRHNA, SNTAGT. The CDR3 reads CASSPGPASAQHF. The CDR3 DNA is TGTGCCAGCAGTCCCGGGCCTGCGTCAGCCCAGCATTTT.

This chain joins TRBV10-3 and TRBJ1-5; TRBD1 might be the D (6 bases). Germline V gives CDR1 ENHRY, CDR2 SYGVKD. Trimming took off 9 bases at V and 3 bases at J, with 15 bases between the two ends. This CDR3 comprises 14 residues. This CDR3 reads CAIRDRDTNQPQHF. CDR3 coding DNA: TGTGCCATTCGCGACCGGGACACCAATCAGCCCCAGCATTTT.

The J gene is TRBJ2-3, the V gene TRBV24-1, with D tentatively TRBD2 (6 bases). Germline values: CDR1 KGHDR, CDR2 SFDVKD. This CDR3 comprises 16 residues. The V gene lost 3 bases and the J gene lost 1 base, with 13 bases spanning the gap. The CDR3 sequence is CATSDPGGDGTDTQYF. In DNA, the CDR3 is TGTGCCACCAGTGATCCCGGGGGAGACGGCACAGATACGCAGTATTTT.

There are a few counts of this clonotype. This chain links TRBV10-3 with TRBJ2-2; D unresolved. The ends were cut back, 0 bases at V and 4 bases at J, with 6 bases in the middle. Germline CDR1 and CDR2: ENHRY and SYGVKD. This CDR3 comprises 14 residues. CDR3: CAISESTPTGELFF. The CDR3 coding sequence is TGTGCCATCAGTGAGTCGACCCCCACCGGGGAGCTGTTTTTT.

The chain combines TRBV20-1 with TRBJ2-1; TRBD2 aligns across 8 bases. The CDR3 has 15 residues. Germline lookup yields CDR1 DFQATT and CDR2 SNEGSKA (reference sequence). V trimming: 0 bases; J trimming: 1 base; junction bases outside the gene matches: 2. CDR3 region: CSARESGRSYNEQFF. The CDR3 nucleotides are TGCAGTGCTAGAGAAAGCGGGAGATCCTACAATGAGCAGTTCTTC.

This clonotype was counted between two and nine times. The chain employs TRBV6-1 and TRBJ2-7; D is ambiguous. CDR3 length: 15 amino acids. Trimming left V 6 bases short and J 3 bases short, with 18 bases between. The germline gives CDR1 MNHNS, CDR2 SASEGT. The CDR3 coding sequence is TGTGCCAGCAGCCTTATTATCGGACCGAACTACGAGCAGTACTTC. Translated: CASSLIIGPNYEQYF.